Shown below are 17 T cell receptor beta chains from a single sample sequenced in a study of T cells after yellow fever vaccination. Via MiXCR, TCRdb re-called the 5' RACE reads, giving one row per CDR3 protein. The data contain 500,000 to 550,000 distinct CDR3 sequences, about a fifth of them seen just once; the ten biggest clones take up roughly a sixth. Sequenced here: PBMCs, sampled 21 days after the first yellow fever vaccination. The source is a man between 18 and 29 years old who received the YFV17D yellow fever vaccine.

CDR3 sequence reads: CSPGGAYSTDTQYF. The CDR3 coding sequence is TGCAGTCCGGGGGGGGCTTATAGCACAGATACGCAGTATTTT. The J gene is TRBJ2-3, the V gene TRBV20-1; 8 bases line up with TRBD2. Germline CDR1 is DFQATT and CDR2 is SNEGSKA (reference sequence). Losses at the gene ends were 8 bases for V and 0 bases for J; bases not matched to a gene: 7. There are 14 residues in the CDR3.

In its sample, this clonotype was seen a few times. V usage is TRBV5-6 and J usage is TRBJ2-2; no definite D call. The germline CDR1 and CDR2 sequences are SGHDT and YYEEEE. V lost 3 bases to trimming and J lost 7 bases, with 10 bases between them. CDR3 size: 13 residues. DNA of the CDR3: TGTGCCAGCAGCTGGACCGATGGCGGGGAGCTGTTTTTT. Translation: CASSWTDGGELFF.

The CDR3 nucleotides are TGTGCCAGCATCCGGGGCCTCTATAGCAATCAGCCCCAGCATTTT. Protein product: CASIRGLYSNQPQHF. The chain uses TRBV6-9 and TRBJ1-5, with D tentatively TRBD1 (5 bases). The CDR3 totals 15 residues. The V end lost 7 bases, the J end lost 0 bases, and 13 bases lay between the germline ends. The germline CDR1 and CDR2 sequences are MNHGY and SVAAGI.

DNA for the CDR3: TGTGCCAGCAGTCGCGCCGGGACAGAAGCTTTCTTT. Encoded protein: CASSRAGTEAFF. V and J are TRBV7-9 and TRBJ1-1, with a weak D call TRBD1 (6 bases). This CDR3 is 12 amino acids long. V lost 6 bases and J 8 bases, leaving 13 bases between the germline ends. The germline gives CDR1 SEHNR, CDR2 FQNEAQ (reference sequence).

This clonotype has a handful of counts. In nucleotides, the CDR3 is TGCGCCAGCAGCTTGGATGCCAGCGGGGGGTACAATGAGCAGTTCTTC. Protein sequence: CASSLDASGGYNEQFF. The chain has TRBV5-1 and TRBJ2-1, with TRBD2 identical over 9 bases. The CDR3 loop spans 16 amino acids. Looked up from germline, CDR1 is SGHRS and CDR2 is YFSETQ. With 0 bases clipped from V and 4 bases from J, the junction kept 5 bases outside the gene matches.

Here the CDR3 reads CASSLVGTSFADTQYF. CDR3 bases: TGTGCCAGCAGCTTAGTGGGGACTAGTTTTGCAGATACGCAGTATTTT. This chain connects TRBV7-2 to TRBJ2-3; 8 nucleotides match TRBD2. The CDR3 consists of 16 residues. The germline V gene encodes CDR1 SGHTA and CDR2 FQGNSA. The junction had 7 bases not matched to a gene; V was cut back by 1 base and J by 4 bases.

This clonotype was counted between two and nine times. The chain has TRBV14 and TRBJ1-1; D is possibly TRBD1 (5 bases). This CDR3 comprises 15 residues. The germline CDR1 and CDR2 sequences are SGHDN and FVKESK. Trimming pared 0 bases from V and 11 bases from J, leaving 19 bases between. CDR3 amino acids: CASSQDDPIPGGAFF. The CDR3 DNA reads as TGTGCCAGCAGCCAAGATGACCCGATTCCCGGGGGTGCTTTCTTT.

The sample holds a few counts of this clonotype. The rearrangement uses TRBV4-1 and TRBJ1-2; no definite D call. The V gene's germline CDR1 is MGHRA and CDR2 YSYEKL. The V gene lost 4 bases and the J gene lost 5 bases, with 20 bases spanning the gap. This CDR3 has 16 amino acids. The chain's CDR3 is CASSLRLTVTEYGYTF. CDR3 bases: TGCGCCAGCAGCCTAAGACTAACAGTGACCGAATATGGCTACACCTTC.

The rearrangement links TRBV7-2 to TRBJ1-2, with D unclear. Deletions cut 1 base from V and 3 bases from J, with 9 bases between. Germline V gene lookup returns CDR1 SGHTA and CDR2 FQGNSA. The CDR3 has 14 amino acids. CDR3 region: CASSLEVADYGYTF. CDR3 in DNA: TGTGCCAGCAGCTTAGAGGTCGCAGACTATGGCTACACCTTC.

The sample holds a few counts of this clonotype. The rearrangement joins TRBV5-1 to TRBJ1-1, with 9 bases aligning to TRBD1. Germline trimming cut 4 bases from V and 3 bases from J; bases unmatched to any gene: 4. The CDR3 is 14 amino acids. The germline CDR1 and CDR2 sequences are SGHRS and YFSETQ. In nucleotides, the CDR3 is TGCGCCAGCAGCGGGACAGGGTTGGACACTGAAGCTTTCTTT. Translated: CASSGTGLDTEAFF.

The chain links TRBV12-3 or TRBV12-4 to TRBJ1-5; TRBD1 matches 7 bases. CDR3 length: 16 amino acids. The J segment lost 7 bases and the V segment lost 5 bases, leaving 14 bases of the junction unmatched. CDR3 coding DNA: TGTGCCAGCAGTCTGGGGGGAACAGGGGTCCGGCAGCCCCAGCATTTT. Amino acid sequence: CASSLGGTGVRQPQHF.

This clonotype was recorded a few times. This sequence joins TRBV4-1 and TRBJ2-7; 8 bases fit TRBD1. This CDR3 has 15 amino acids. Germline-derived CDR1 and CDR2 are MGHRA and YSYEKL. Unmatched junction bases numbered 6, after V lost 1 base and J lost 4 bases. CDR3 DNA: TGCGCCAGCAGCCAAGTTGGGACAGGACCTTACGAGCAGTACTTC. As protein: CASSQVGTGPYEQYF.

The genes are TRBV12-3 or TRBV12-4 and TRBJ1-2; 10 nucleotides line up with TRBD1. This CDR3 is built from 14 residues. The V segment lost 6 bases and the J segment 6 bases; nucleotides outside the gene matches: 7. The CDR3 DNA sequence: TGTGCCAGCAGCCCGGACAGGGGGTTTCATGGCTACACCTTC. Its protein product is CASSPDRGFHGYTF.

The V gene is TRBV7-2, the J gene TRBJ2-7; D remains ambiguous. Germline V CDR1 and CDR2: SGHTA, FQGNSA. V lost 4 bases and J 5 bases, leaving 18 bases between the germline ends. This CDR3 has 15 amino acids. CDR3 bases: TGTGCCAGCAGCTCCCCCCGTTGGAGCGCGGACGAGCAGTACTTC. It translates to CASSSPRWSADEQYF.

This chain links TRBV4-1 with TRBJ2-1; 12 bases align to TRBD2. The V gene's germline CDR1 is MGHRA and CDR2 YSYEKL. The trim removed 0 bases at V and 7 bases at J, leaving 1 base unmatched. The CDR3 consists of 15 residues. DNA for the CDR3: TGCGCCAGCAGCCAAGAGGGGACTAGCGGGAATGAGCAGTTCTTC. It is translated as CASSQEGTSGNEQFF.

This chain joins TRBV5-5 and TRBJ2-3; 10 bases line up with TRBD1. V lost 3 bases and J lost 3; bases outside the gene matches: 4. CDR1 and CDR2 (germline): SGHKS, YYEKEE (reference sequence). CDR3 size: 15 residues. The CDR3 nucleotides read TGTGCCAGCAGCTCCCTGGGACAGGGGACAGATACGCAGTATTTT. Translating gives CASSSLGQGTDTQYF.

This clonotype has only a few counts. The genes are TRBV3-1 and TRBJ2-3, with D unresolved. In germline, CDR1 is LGHDT, CDR2 YNNKEL (reference sequence). CDR3 length: 11 residues. Deletions cut 1 base from V and 8 bases from J, with 4 bases between. The CDR3 region has the DNA TGTGCCAGCAGCCAAGTAGCTACGCAGTATTTT. Protein: CASSQVATQYF.